Listed below are T cell receptor beta chains from one sample, sequenced in a study of blood T cells in healthy people across ages. MiXCR was run by TCRdb on the 5' RACE reads, yielding one entry per CDR3 protein. The repertoire holds roughly 1.7 million distinct CDR3 sequences, with roughly 30% as singletons. The sequenced material came from blood. These TCRs come from a woman aged 30 to 39 in good health. Both conserved end residues are part of each CDR3. A D gene is named only where the DNA matches it firmly. The size field is filled for only some rows; it gives once, few, many or a size class.

abundance: many; len: 13; v_gene: TRBV27; d_gene: TRBD1; j_gene: TRBJ2-5; CDR3nt: TGTGCCAGCAGGGGGGACAGTCAAGAGACCCAGTACTTC; CDR3aa: CASRGDSQETQYF
abundance: .; len: 14; v_gene: TRBV9; d_gene: .; j_gene: TRBJ1-2; CDR3nt: TGTGCCAGCAGCGTAGAGTCCCGGGGGGCGCGCTACACCTTC; CDR3aa: CASSVESRGARYTF
abundance: few; len: 18; v_gene: TRBV11-2; d_gene: TRBD2; j_gene: TRBJ2-7; CDR3nt: TGTGCCAGCAGCTCCCATGGACGGAGGACTAGCGGGAGTTACGAGCAGTACTTC; CDR3aa: CASSSHGRRTSGSYEQYF
abundance: .; len: 14; v_gene: TRBV10-2; d_gene: .; j_gene: TRBJ2-7; CDR3nt: TGCGCCAGCAGTGAGTCTCGGGAGATCTACGAGCAGTACTTC; CDR3aa: CASSESREIYEQYF
abundance: .; len: 13; v_gene: TRBV7-9; d_gene: .; j_gene: TRBJ2-2; CDR3nt: TGTGCCAGCAGCCTCTTCCAGGCCGGGGAGCTGTTTTTT; CDR3aa: CASSLFQAGELFF
abundance: .; len: 13; v_gene: TRBV2; d_gene: TRBD1; j_gene: TRBJ1-1; CDR3nt: TGTGCCAGCAGGACAGGGGAGGACACTGAAGCTTTCTTT; CDR3aa: CASRTGEDTEAFF
abundance: few; len: 18; v_gene: TRBV13; d_gene: TRBD1; j_gene: TRBJ1-2; CDR3nt: TGTGCCAGCAGCTTAACCCCACGGACAGGTGTTGCTCCCTATGGCTACACCTTC; CDR3aa: CASSLTPRTGVAPYGYTF
abundance: many; len: 16; v_gene: TRBV4-1; d_gene: .; j_gene: TRBJ2-7; CDR3nt: TGCGCCAGCAGCCAAGCTACACAGCTGCCCTCCTACGAGCAGTACTTC; CDR3aa: CASSQATQLPSYEQYF
abundance: many; len: 11; v_gene: TRBV20-1; d_gene: .; j_gene: TRBJ2-1; CDR3nt: TGCAGTGCTAGGGGGGGTGGTGAGCAGTTCTTC; CDR3aa: CSARGGGEQFF
abundance: many; len: 16; v_gene: TRBV29-1; d_gene: .; j_gene: TRBJ2-3; CDR3nt: TGCAGCGTTCGTGGCCGGGACGCCGAAAGCACAGATACGCAGTATTTT; CDR3aa: CSVRGRDAESTDTQYF
abundance: few; len: 12; v_gene: TRBV20-1; d_gene: .; j_gene: TRBJ2-1; CDR3nt: TGCAGTGCTAGTCCAGAAGGGATCAGGCAGTTCTTC; CDR3aa: CSASPEGIRQFF
abundance: few; len: 13; v_gene: TRBV12-3/TRBV12-4; d_gene: .; j_gene: TRBJ2-5; CDR3nt: TGTGCCAGCAGTTTTCAGGTCGGGGAGACCCAGTACTTC; CDR3aa: CASSFQVGETQYF
abundance: .; len: 15; v_gene: TRBV3-1; d_gene: .; j_gene: TRBJ2-5; CDR3nt: TGTGCCAGCAGCCAAGGGCCTAGCAGGGGCGAGACCCAGTACTTC; CDR3aa: CASSQGPSRGETQYF
abundance: .; len: 16; v_gene: TRBV10-3; d_gene: .; j_gene: TRBJ2-3; CDR3nt: TGTGCCACCGGACCGCAGGGCGGCCGGGAGACAGATACGCAGTATTTT; CDR3aa: CATGPQGGRETDTQYF
abundance: .; len: 13; v_gene: TRBV25-1; d_gene: .; j_gene: TRBJ2-3; CDR3nt: TGTGCCAGCAGAGACAGGTTCACAGATACGCAGTATTTT; CDR3aa: CASRDRFTDTQYF
abundance: .; len: 16; v_gene: TRBV6-2/TRBV6-3; d_gene: TRBD1; j_gene: TRBJ1-5; CDR3nt: TGTGCCAGCAGTTACCCTCAGGGGGCTGGGAATCAGCCCCAGCATTTT; CDR3aa: CASSYPQGAGNQPQHF
abundance: .; len: 17; v_gene: TRBV10-3; d_gene: .; j_gene: TRBJ2-7; CDR3nt: TGTGCCATCAGTGAGTCCCCCAAGGCGGGTAAGCTCTACGAGCAGTACTTC; CDR3aa: CAISESPKAGKLYEQYF
abundance: few; len: 15; v_gene: TRBV28; d_gene: .; j_gene: TRBJ2-5; CDR3nt: TGTGCCAGCAGTTTAAGGCCGGGGGCGCGAGAGACCCAGTACTTC; CDR3aa: CASSLRPGARETQYF
abundance: .; len: 14; v_gene: TRBV10-1; d_gene: TRBD2; j_gene: TRBJ2-1; CDR3nt: TGCGCCAGCAGTGAGACCAACGGGGGGAATGAGCAGTTCTTC; CDR3aa: CASSETNGGNEQFF
abundance: .; len: 16; v_gene: TRBV7-8; d_gene: .; j_gene: TRBJ2-2; CDR3nt: TGTGCCAGCAGCTTAGTCCCCGGAACCGGCACCGGGGAGCTGTTTTTT; CDR3aa: CASSLVPGTGTGELFF
abundance: .; len: 14; v_gene: TRBV20-1; d_gene: TRBD1; j_gene: TRBJ2-3; CDR3nt: TGCAGCGGGACAGAAGCGATGGGCACAGATACGCAGTATTTT; CDR3aa: CSGTEAMGTDTQYF
abundance: few; len: 14; v_gene: TRBV5-8; d_gene: TRBD1; j_gene: TRBJ2-5; CDR3nt: TGTGCCAGCAGCTGGGGACAGAACCAAGAGACCCAGTACTTC; CDR3aa: CASSWGQNQETQYF